Detailed here is one T cell receptor (beta chain). This sample is part of a study of PD-1 blockade in classical Hodgkin lymphoma. Only in-frame clones appear in the TCRdb table, and some are missing; sequencing was by immunoSEQ multiplex PCR. The table includes 25,000 to 35,000 clones, about 76% detected once. The germline V gene has CDR1 SGHAT and CDR2 FQNNGV. The ends were cut back, 6 bases at V and 2 bases at J, with 10 bases in the middle. CDR3 length: 13 residues. Every one of the patients relapsed after autologous stem cell transplantation (brentuximab vedotin exposure was variable). Patients showed best responses of complete response, partial response or progressive disease.

V and J are TRBV11-2 and TRBJ2-5; either TRBD1 or TRBD2 may fit D (5 bases each). This sequence was found in a human donor with classical Hodgkin lymphoma. Material: peripheral blood mononuclear cells (PBMCs), obtained before the second cycle of nivolumab. The chain's CDR3 is CASRGTMQETQYF. The CDR3 bases are TGTGCCAGCAGAGGGACGATGCAAGAGACCCAGTACTTC.